What follows is one T cell receptor (beta chain) and its context. This sample was included in a study of cytomegalovirus exposure and HLA in healthy donors. The PCR was carried out with 60 Vbeta primers and 13 Jbeta primers. Assay used: immunoSEQ multiplex PCR; TCRdb lists only in-frame clones, some missing. The sample yields 120,000 or so clones, over 70% seen once. V was trimmed by 4 bases and J by 0 bases, leaving 6 bases between them. This CDR3 has 14 amino acids. Germline V CDR1 and CDR2: MRHNA, SNTAGT. This receptor was identified in a woman aged 45-59 years in good health and CMV-seropositive. Material: PBMCs. The rearrangement joins TRBV6-4 to TRBJ2-2, with D possibly being TRBD1 (5 bases). The CDR3: CASSGQTNTGELFF. CDR3 in DNA: TGTGCCAGCAGTGGACAGACGAACACCGGGGAGCTGTTTTTT.